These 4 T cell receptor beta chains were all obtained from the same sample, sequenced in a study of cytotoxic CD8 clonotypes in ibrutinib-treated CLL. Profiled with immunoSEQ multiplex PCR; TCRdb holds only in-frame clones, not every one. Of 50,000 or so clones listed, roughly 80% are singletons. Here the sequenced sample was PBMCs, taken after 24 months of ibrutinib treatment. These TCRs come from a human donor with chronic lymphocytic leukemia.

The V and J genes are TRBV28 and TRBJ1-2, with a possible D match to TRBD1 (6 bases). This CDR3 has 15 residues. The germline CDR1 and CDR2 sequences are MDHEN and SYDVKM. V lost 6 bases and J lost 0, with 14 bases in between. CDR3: CASRRGGTANYGYTF. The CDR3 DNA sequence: TGTGCCAGCAGACGAGGGGGAACAGCTAACTATGGCTACACCTTC.

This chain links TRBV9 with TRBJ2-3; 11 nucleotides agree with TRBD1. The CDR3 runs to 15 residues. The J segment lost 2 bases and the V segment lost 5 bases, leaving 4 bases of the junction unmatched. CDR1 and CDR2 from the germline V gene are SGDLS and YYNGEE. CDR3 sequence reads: CASRIGQGATDTQYF. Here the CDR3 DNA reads TGTGCCAGCAGAATAGGACAGGGGGCCACAGATACGCAGTATTTT.

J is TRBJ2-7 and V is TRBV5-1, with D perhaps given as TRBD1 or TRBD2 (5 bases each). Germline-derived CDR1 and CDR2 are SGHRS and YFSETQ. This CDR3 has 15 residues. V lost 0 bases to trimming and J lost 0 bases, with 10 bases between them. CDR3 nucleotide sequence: TGCGCCAGCAGCTTGGTAGGGGACGGCTCCTACGAGCAGTACTTC. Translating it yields CASSLVGDGSYEQYF. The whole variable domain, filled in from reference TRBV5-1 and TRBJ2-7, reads KAGVTQTPRYLIKTRGQQVTLSCSPISGHRSVSWYQQTPGQGLQFLFEYFSETQRNKGNFPGRFSGRQFSNSRSEMNVSTLELGDSALYLCASSLVGDGSYEQYFGPGTRLTVT.

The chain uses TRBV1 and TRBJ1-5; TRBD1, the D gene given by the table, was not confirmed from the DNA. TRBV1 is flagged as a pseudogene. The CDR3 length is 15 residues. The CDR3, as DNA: TGCACCAGCAGCCATCCACAGGTCTTCAATCAGCCCCAGCATTTT. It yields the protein CTSSHPQVFNQPQHF.